The rows below give T cell receptor beta chains drawn from one sample of a study of molecular identifiers for immune sequencing clone quantification. TCRdb ran MiXCR on the PCR reads and lists one entry per CDR3 protein. Of 350,000 or so distinct CDR3 sequences in the sample, 20% to 25% are singletons; the top ten hold more than 0.8%. Sequenced sample: naive CD8+ T cells from blood, with Jurkat cell RNA spiked in. These receptor sequences come from a human donor in good health. Some libraries in this study had Jurkat cell RNA spiked in. Each CDR3 is given with its conserved first and last residue.

v_call: TRBV28; j_call: TRBJ2-3; cdr3_aa: CASSSRDIEDTQYF
v_call: TRBV20-1; j_call: TRBJ2-7; cdr3_aa: CSARDSHSSYEQYF
v_call: TRBV4-3; j_call: TRBJ2-7; cdr3_aa: CASSQDPGNHYEQYF
v_call: TRBV12-3/TRBV12-4; j_call: TRBJ2-1; cdr3_aa: CASSSSGQFNEQFF
v_call: TRBV6-2/TRBV6-3; j_call: TRBJ1-1; cdr3_aa: CASSYGENTEAFF
v_call: TRBV6-2/TRBV6-3; j_call: TRBJ2-3; cdr3_aa: CASSLQQNRFIDTQYF
v_call: TRBV3-1; j_call: TRBJ2-2; cdr3_aa: CASRDFTGELFF
v_call: TRBV3-1; j_call: TRBJ1-1; cdr3_aa: CASSQEGGGMNTEAFF
v_call: TRBV10-3; j_call: TRBJ1-5; cdr3_aa: CAISEEDSDQPQHF
v_call: TRBV7-9; j_call: TRBJ2-5; cdr3_aa: CASQLANQETQYF
v_call: TRBV6-2/TRBV6-3; j_call: TRBJ2-1; cdr3_aa: CARSYSPGTEQFF
v_call: TRBV14; j_call: TRBJ1-1; cdr3_aa: CASSQATGTENTEAFF
v_call: TRBV5-4; j_call: TRBJ2-7; cdr3_aa: CASSPQVYEQYF
v_call: TRBV5-4; j_call: TRBJ2-3; cdr3_aa: CASSFGASHTDTQYF
v_call: TRBV6-6; j_call: TRBJ2-1; cdr3_aa: CASRVRGVDEQFF
v_call: TRBV19; j_call: TRBJ2-3; cdr3_aa: CASSQGARSTDTQYF
v_call: TRBV20-1; j_call: TRBJ2-7; cdr3_aa: CSAAPGLAVEQYF
v_call: TRBV11-2; j_call: TRBJ2-3; cdr3_aa: CASSLAPQGQVLGTDTQYF
v_call: TRBV13; j_call: TRBJ2-2; cdr3_aa: CASSPPSHTGELFF
v_call: TRBV4-3; j_call: TRBJ1-1; cdr3_aa: CASTQAITGGGAFF
v_call: TRBV5-1; j_call: TRBJ2-1; cdr3_aa: CASSEGVRGGSTDEQFF
v_call: TRBV4-1; j_call: TRBJ2-4; cdr3_aa: CASSQGWSGSLNIQYF
v_call: TRBV19; j_call: TRBJ2-7; cdr3_aa: CASSISGQGYEQYF
v_call: TRBV11-2; j_call: TRBJ2-7; cdr3_aa: CASSPTSGGAHEQYF
v_call: TRBV25-1; j_call: TRBJ1-1; cdr3_aa: CASSATGLGTEAFF
v_call: TRBV2; j_call: TRBJ2-3; cdr3_aa: CASSVWGMDTQYF
v_call: TRBV2; j_call: TRBJ2-7; cdr3_aa: CASSRPPLAGEDEQYF
v_call: TRBV5-6; j_call: TRBJ1-1; cdr3_aa: CASIKLQGPPVDTEAFF
v_call: TRBV12-5; j_call: TRBJ1-1; cdr3_aa: CASGLTMNTEAFF
v_call: TRBV14; j_call: TRBJ2-7; cdr3_aa: CASSPALSGRAYGQYF
v_call: TRBV27; j_call: TRBJ2-7; cdr3_aa: CASSPGRGTYEQYF
v_call: TRBV30; j_call: TRBJ1-1; cdr3_aa: CAWGPVGTEAFF
v_call: TRBV29-1; j_call: TRBJ1-2; cdr3_aa: CSVEPRGDVYGYTF
v_call: TRBV7-9; j_call: TRBJ2-3; cdr3_aa: CASSPSLRTDTQYF
v_call: TRBV6-2/TRBV6-3; j_call: TRBJ2-3; cdr3_aa: CASSYRYGETDTQYF
v_call: TRBV14; j_call: TRBJ2-1; cdr3_aa: CASSRLGQGAVSVEQFF
v_call: TRBV6-2/TRBV6-3; j_call: TRBJ2-2; cdr3_aa: CAAGPGFGELFF
v_call: TRBV5-5; j_call: TRBJ2-7; cdr3_aa: CASSYRDLPYEQYF
v_call: TRBV3-1; j_call: TRBJ1-5; cdr3_aa: CASSQGSSDQPQHF
v_call: TRBV29-1; j_call: TRBJ2-2; cdr3_aa: CSVEEGGIAGELFF
v_call: TRBV11-2; j_call: TRBJ2-1; cdr3_aa: CASSVAGGPGEQFF
v_call: TRBV7-9; j_call: TRBJ2-1; cdr3_aa: CASSHPGSSIYNEQFF
v_call: TRBV29-1; j_call: TRBJ1-1; cdr3_aa: CSVEGNRGNTEAFF
v_call: TRBV29-1; j_call: TRBJ2-7; cdr3_aa: CSVRGEPGLAGPTGQYF
v_call: TRBV12-3/TRBV12-4; j_call: TRBJ2-5; cdr3_aa: CASRTGLAETQYF
v_call: TRBV2; j_call: TRBJ1-1; cdr3_aa: CASSEVGGLDTEAFF
v_call: TRBV19; j_call: TRBJ2-7; cdr3_aa: CASRSGTGDYEQYF
v_call: TRBV29-1; j_call: TRBJ1-1; cdr3_aa: CSVEDLRTGVPEAFF
v_call: TRBV11-2; j_call: TRBJ1-1; cdr3_aa: CASSLEAGIMNTEAFF